Shown below are 31 T cell receptor beta chains from a single sample sequenced in a study of blood T cell repertoires in COVID-19. Method: immunoSEQ multiplex PCR; TCRdb's copy keeps in-frame clones and lacks some. Of about 360,000 clones listed, approximately 86% are singletons. The sample consisted of PBMCs or T cells enriched from blood (not recorded which). Source of these receptors: a woman aged 35 to 49 with acute COVID-19.

V is TRBV7-8 and J is TRBJ2-2; 11 bases align to TRBD2. CDR1 is SGHVS and CDR2 is FQNEAQ in the germline V gene. V shed 5 bases, J shed 0 bases, and the junction held 8 bases outside the gene matches. The CDR3 spans 18 residues. DNA for the CDR3: TGTGCCAGCAGCCCCTCACTAGCGGGGGCCGCGAACACCGGGGAGCTGTTTTTT. Translation: CASSPSLAGAANTGELFF.

Concerning this clone itself: At the DNA level, this CDR3 is encoded by other sequences in the same sample as well. The rearrangement uses TRBV5-1 and TRBJ2-2; a possible D gene is TRBD1 (6 bases). Germline CDR1 is SGHRS and CDR2 is YFSETQ. V lost 0 bases and J 6 bases, leaving 6 bases between the germline ends. The CDR3 covers 13 residues. The CDR3 loop reads CASSLEGAGELFF. DNA of the CDR3: TGCGCCAGCAGCTTGGAGGGGGCCGGGGAGCTGTTTTTT.

The gene calls are TRBV19 and TRBJ2-3, with D perhaps TRBD2 (5 bases). Germline loops: CDR1 LNHDA, CDR2 SQIVND (reference sequence). The CDR3 spans 14 residues. V shed 3 bases and J shed 2 bases, with 9 bases lying between them. The CDR3 DNA reads TGTGCCAGTAGTATGGCGGGTATCACAGATACGCAGTATTTT. The encoded protein is CASSMAGITDTQYF.

This clone was recorded only once. The genes are TRBV19 and TRBJ2-7; possible D gene TRBD2, 7 bases. CDR1 and CDR2 from the germline V gene are LNHDA and SQIVND (reference sequence). Trimming took 7 bases from V and 3 from J, leaving 16 bases between them. This CDR3 has 14 amino acids. This CDR3 is CASTPGGPLYEQYF. The CDR3 coding sequence is TGTGCCAGTACTCCGGGGGGCCCCCTCTACGAGCAGTACTTC.

V usage is TRBV19 and J usage is TRBJ2-1; 7 bases align to TRBD2. J gave up 9 bases and V 6 bases, and 11 bases lay outside the gene matches. CDR1 is LNHDA and CDR2 is SQIVND in the germline V gene (reference sequence). This CDR3 spans 14 amino acids. The DNA for the CDR3 is TGTGCCAGTAGCACCCGCGGACTAGGATTTGAGCAGTTCTTC. This encodes CASSTRGLGFEQFF.

V gene TRBV6-5 combines with J gene TRBJ2-1; 8 nucleotides agree with TRBD2. Per the germline V gene, CDR1 is MNHEY and CDR2 is SVGAGI. The CDR3 runs 15 residues. With 4 bases clipped from V and 3 bases from J, the junction kept 5 bases outside the gene matches. The CDR3 sequence: CASSFEGTSYNEQFF. The CDR3 DNA follows: TGTGCCAGCAGTTTCGAGGGGACTAGCTACAATGAGCAGTTCTTC.

The chain combines TRBV5-1 with TRBJ2-7; 11 positions match TRBD2. The CDR3 loop spans 16 amino acids. Germline values: CDR1 SGHRS, CDR2 YFSETQ. The junction had 8 bases not matched to a gene; V was cut back by 4 bases and J by 2 bases. Written as DNA, the CDR3 is TGCGCCAGCAGCCGACTAACTAGCGGGGGCCCCTACGAGCAGTACTTC. It codes for CASSRLTSGGPYEQYF.

The chain links TRBV15 to TRBJ2-5; 7 bases align to TRBD1. CDR3 length: 16 amino acids. The V segment lost 1 base and the J segment 0 bases; nucleotides outside the gene matches: 5. CDR1 is LNHNV, CDR2 YYDKDF, per germline (reference sequence). In nucleotides, the CDR3 is TGTGCCACCAGCAGAGCCAGGGGGTTAAACCAAGAGACCCAGTACTTC. Amino acid sequence: CATSRARGLNQETQYF.

This clone was seen only once. The rearrangement joins TRBV20-1 to TRBJ2-7; perhaps TRBD1 as D (5 bases). V lost 7 bases and J lost 4, with 8 bases in between. The germline CDR1 and CDR2 sequences are DFQATT and SNEGSKA (reference sequence). This CDR3 has 10 amino acids. For the CDR3, the DNA is TGCAGTGTAGGGGATTACGAGCAGTACTTC. It codes for CSVGDYEQYF.

The chain employs TRBV23-1 and TRBJ1-5; perhaps TRBD1 as D (6 bases). TRBV23-1 is an ORF, with its function uncertain. The V end lost 2 bases, the J end lost 0 bases, and 11 bases lay between the germline ends. This CDR3 spans 16 amino acids. CDR3 sequence: CASSQVTGYSNQPQHF. The CDR3 nucleotides are TGCGCCAGCAGTCAAGTGACAGGTTATAGCAATCAGCCCCAGCATTTT.

The chain couples TRBV6-5 to TRBJ2-2; 8 bases align to TRBD1. V trimming: 6 bases; J trimming: 3 bases; junction bases outside the gene matches: 3. CDR3 size: 14 residues. Germline CDR1 MNHEY, CDR2 SVGAGI. The CDR3 is CASRVRGHTGELFF. CDR3 sequence (DNA): TGTGCCAGCAGAGTCAGGGGGCACACCGGGGAGCTGTTTTTT.

This chain connects TRBV5-1 to TRBJ1-2; no clear D gene. The V gene's germline CDR1 is SGHRS and CDR2 YFSETQ. Trimming removed 4 bases from V and 7 bases from J, with 17 bases in between. This CDR3 is 14 amino acids long. The CDR3 sequence: CASSAGGEGSGYTF. In DNA, the CDR3 is TGCGCCAGCAGCGCCGGTGGGGAGGGAAGTGGCTACACCTTC.

The V and J genes are TRBV5-6 and TRBJ1-4; 7 bases match TRBD1. Losses at the gene ends were 0 bases for V and 8 bases for J; bases not matched to a gene: 4. The CDR3 loop spans 14 amino acids. Germline V lookup: CDR1 SGHDT, CDR2 YYEEEE. CDR3 nucleotides: TGTGCCAGCAGCTTGGGAGGGGGCCAGGAAAAACTGTTTTTT. The encoded protein is CASSLGGGQEKLFF. Combining the CDR3 with reference TRBV5-6 and TRBJ1-4 gives the whole variable domain DAGVTQSPTHLIKTRGQQVTLRCSPKSGHDTVSWYQQALGQGPQFIFQYYEEEERQRGNFPDRFSGHQFPNYSSELNVNALLLGDSALYLCASSLGGGQEKLFFGSGTQLSVL.

This clone was observed a handful of times. J is TRBJ1-2 and V is TRBV4-2; 11 positions match TRBD1. The CDR3 runs to 15 residues. Germline CDR1 reads LGHNA; CDR2 reads YNFKEQ. With 0 bases clipped from V and 5 bases from J, the junction kept 2 bases outside the gene matches. The CDR3 DNA is TGTGCCAGCAGCCAAGAAAGGGACAGGGGGTATGGCTACACCTTC. Translation: CASSQERDRGYGYTF.

This clone was detected only once. The chain uses TRBV15 and TRBJ1-4, with D tentatively TRBD1 (6 bases). The CDR3 length is 16 residues. The V end lost 3 bases, the J end lost 4 bases, and 15 bases lay between the germline ends. The germline V gene has CDR1 LNHNV and CDR2 YYDKDF (reference sequence). The CDR3 protein is CATSRSIGQINEKLFF. The CDR3 DNA reads as TGTGCCACCAGCAGGTCGATAGGACAGATTAATGAAAAACTGTTTTTT.

The chain is built from TRBV7-2 and TRBJ1-2; TRBD1 aligns across 7 bases. V dropped 4 bases and J dropped 4; count of bases not matched to a gene: 12. Germline V gene data show CDR1 as SGHTA and CDR2 as FQGNSA. The CDR3 is 16 residues long. CDR3 nucleotide sequence: TGTGCCAGCAGCTCCGGCCAGACAGGGTCAGTCTATGGCTACACCTTC. As protein: CASSSGQTGSVYGYTF.

This chain joins TRBV7-6 and TRBJ2-1; 7 positions agree with TRBD1. Germline V CDR1 and CDR2: SGHVS, FNYEAQ. The CDR3 extends over 14 amino acids. V was pared by 2 bases and J by 6 bases, with 4 bases of the junction left unmatched. The CDR3 sequence is CASSLRGQLNEQFF. The CDR3 region has the DNA TGTGCCAGCAGCTTAAGGGGACAGCTCAATGAGCAGTTCTTC.

Only one count was recorded for this clone. This sequence joins TRBV29-1 and TRBJ1-1; D is perhaps TRBD1 (6 bases). Germline CDR1 and CDR2: SQVTM and ANQGSEA. Trimming took off 6 bases at V and 3 bases at J, with 17 bases between the two ends. The CDR3 covers 14 residues. CDR3 bases: TGCAGCGTCCTGGGTGTCAGGGGAGACACTGAAGCTTTCTTT. It encodes CSVLGVRGDTEAFF.

Concerning this clone: One end of the junction fails to match germline, which may point to a read error. The V and J genes are TRBV5-1 and TRBJ1-3; TRBD1 might be the D (6 bases). The CDR3 spans 15 residues. Germline-derived CDR1 and CDR2 are SGHRS and YFSETQ. CDR3 residues: CASRLDSNPGNTIYF. CDR3 nucleotide sequence: TGCGCCAGCAGATTGGACAGCAACCCTGGAAACACCATATATTTT.

The chain has TRBV20-1 and TRBJ2-5, with TRBD2 matching over 9 bases. The CDR3 covers 14 residues. Germline assignment: CDR1 DFQATT and CDR2 SNEGSKA (reference sequence). J gave up 2 bases and V 3 bases, and 4 bases lay outside the gene matches. In DNA, the CDR3 is TGCAGTGCTAGTAGGCTAGCGGGGCAAGAGACCCAGTACTTC. Protein sequence: CSASRLAGQETQYF.

V usage is TRBV5-1 and J usage is TRBJ1-5; D not resolved. The CDR3 totals 13 residues. Germline values: CDR1 SGHRS, CDR2 YFSETQ. Trimming stripped 5 bases from V and 6 bases from J, with 12 bases between. This CDR3 is CASSPEGGQPQHF. The CDR3 DNA follows: TGCGCCAGCAGTCCAGAGGGAGGTCAGCCCCAGCATTTT.

The chain combines TRBV24-1 with TRBJ2-5, with 8 bases matching TRBD2. The CDR3 covers 17 residues. The germline V gene has CDR1 KGHDR and CDR2 SFDVKD. J lost 2 bases, V lost 4 bases, and 11 bases had no gene match. The CDR3 reads CATSDPRAGGLQETQYF. The CDR3 coding sequence is TGTGCCACCAGTGACCCGAGGGCGGGGGGATTACAAGAGACCCAGTACTTC.

The chain couples TRBV6-5 to TRBJ2-7; the match to TRBD1 covers 11 bases. The V gene end was trimmed by 5 bases and the J gene end by 6 bases; junction bases not matched to a gene: 9. The CDR3 is made up of 15 amino acids. Per the germline V gene, CDR1 is MNHEY and CDR2 is SVGAGI. The CDR3 loop is CASSRRGTGGPEQYF. CDR3 nucleotides: TGTGCCAGCAGTCGAAGAGGGACAGGGGGTCCCGAGCAGTACTTC.

Remarks on this clone: Different DNA sequences within this sample yield the same CDR3. The chain carries TRBV27 and TRBJ1-5; perhaps TRBD1 as D (5 bases). Deletions cut 0 bases from V and 1 base from J, with 7 bases between. CDR3 size: 15 residues. CDR1 and CDR2 from the germline V gene are MNHEY and SMNVEV (reference sequence). The CDR3 DNA reads TGTGCCAGCAGTTTATCGGGGGGGAGCAATCAGCCCCAGCATTTT. Amino acids: CASSLSGGSNQPQHF.

The chain combines TRBV24-1 with TRBJ1-1; no reliable D call. The CDR3 is 13 amino acids. V was cut by 1 base and J by 3 bases, with 5 bases left in between. Germline lookup yields CDR1 KGHDR and CDR2 SFDVKD. Written as DNA, the CDR3 is TGTGCCACCAGTGATTTAAGAGACACTGAAGCTTTCTTT. Translation: CATSDLRDTEAFF.

J is TRBJ1-3 and V is TRBV6-5; tentative D call: TRBD1 (6 bases). The CDR3 contains 16 residues. Trimming cost V 4 bases and J 0 bases, with 13 bases left between them. Per germline, CDR1 MNHEY and CDR2 SVGAGI. The CDR3 protein is CASSFRQAGSGNTIYF. CDR3 sequence (DNA): TGTGCCAGCAGTTTTAGACAGGCCGGCTCTGGAAACACCATATATTTT.

The genes are TRBV6-5 and TRBJ2-5, with 8 bases lining up with TRBD1. Trimming removed 4 bases from V and 4 bases from J; junction bases left unmatched: 5. Germline CDR1 is MNHEY and CDR2 is SVGAGI. The CDR3 consists of 14 residues. DNA for the CDR3: TGTGCCAGCAGTTGGTCAGGGGGCGGAGAGACCCAGTACTTC. Translation gives CASSWSGGGETQYF.

As to this clone: At the DNA level, this CDR3 is encoded by other sequences in the same sample as well. The chain joins TRBV18 to TRBJ1-2; 7 bases agree with TRBD1. CDR3 length: 13 amino acids. Germline V gene sequence: CDR1 KGHSH, CDR2 LQKENI. J was trimmed by 3 bases and V by 3 bases; bases with no gene match: 1. The CDR3 bases are TGTGCCAGCTCACCGGGGACAGACTATGGCTACACCTTC. It is translated as CASSPGTDYGYTF.

The CDR3 is CASSWDPGGSNTDTQYF. CDR3 nucleotides: TGTGCCAGCAGCTGGGACCCAGGGGGCTCGAACACAGATACGCAGTATTTT. This rearrangement joins TRBV5-6 to TRBJ2-3; TRBD1 aligns across 8 bases. Germline V gives CDR1 SGHDT, CDR2 YYEEEE. This CDR3 contains 17 residues. The ends lost 3 bases at V and 2 bases at J; junction bases unmatched: 11.

This clone was detected once. A junction boundary mismatches the germline segment, possibly from a read error. CDR3 protein: CTSRDSGGGNSPLHF. CDR3 nucleotide sequence: TGCACCAGCAGGGATTCCGGGGGAGGTAATTCACCCCTCCACTTT. The rearrangement joins TRBV4-1 to TRBJ1-6, with D possibly matching TRBD1 (5 bases). Germline CDR1 reads MGHRA; CDR2 reads YSYEKL. The CDR3 is 15 amino acids.

The genes are TRBV7-9 and TRBJ2-3; 11 bases match TRBD2. Looked up from germline, CDR1 is SEHNR and CDR2 is FQNEAQ (reference sequence). With 11 bases clipped from V and 5 bases from J, the junction kept 6 bases outside the gene matches. This CDR3 has 13 residues. The CDR3 nucleotides read TGTGCCTGTAGCGGGGGGGCTCAAGATACGCAGTATTTT. Protein sequence: CACSGGAQDTQYF.